The 30 T cell receptor beta chains below were found in one sample sequenced in a study of blood T cell repertoires in COVID-19. Assay used: immunoSEQ multiplex PCR; TCRdb lists only in-frame clones, some missing. The data hold over 200,000 clones, with 91% observed a single time. The sequencing sample was made of PBMCs or T cells enriched from blood (not recorded which). Every receptor here comes from a human donor in a cohort exposed to, infected with or recovered from COVID-19 (not recorded which). The donor label of this sample is uncertain.

This chain links TRBV4-1 with TRBJ2-3, with TRBD2 as a possible D gene (6 bases). Trimming cost V 0 bases and J 2 bases, with 9 bases left between them. This CDR3 contains 15 residues. Germline lookup yields CDR1 MGHRA and CDR2 YSYEKL. The CDR3 loop reads CASSQDGGATDTQYF. CDR3 sequence (DNA): TGCGCCAGCAGCCAAGACGGAGGGGCCACAGATACGCAGTATTTT.

This chain connects TRBV18 to TRBJ1-6; no definite D call. The CDR3 is 14 residues long. The germline V and J ends were trimmed by 2 bases and 4 bases, with 6 bases remaining between them. Germline loops: CDR1 KGHSH, CDR2 LQKENI. CDR3 in amino acids: CASSPEEYNSPLHF. The CDR3 DNA reads TGTGCCAGCTCACCAGAGGAGTATAATTCACCCCTCCACTTT.

CDR3: CASSEAFGSNQPQHF. The CDR3 coding sequence is TGTGCCAGCAGTGAGGCTTTCGGCAGCAATCAGCCCCAGCATTTT. V and J are TRBV27 and TRBJ1-5; D not certain. From germline, CDR1 is MNHEY and CDR2 SMNVEV (reference sequence). The length of the CDR3 is 15 residues. Trimming cost V 5 bases and J 1 base, with 12 bases left between them.

The chain joins TRBV6-4 to TRBJ1-1; D is unresolved. This CDR3 spans 13 amino acids. Trimming removed 0 bases from V and 1 base from J, with 3 bases in between. Germline V lookup: CDR1 MRHNA, CDR2 SNTAGT. CDR3 in amino acids: CASSDSANTEAFF. The CDR3 DNA reads TGTGCCAGCAGTGACTCGGCGAACACTGAAGCTTTCTTT.

The V and J genes are TRBV27 and TRBJ1-2; a possible D gene is TRBD1 (6 bases). Germline lookup yields CDR1 MNHEY and CDR2 SMNVEV (reference sequence). Trimming took off 5 bases at V and 3 bases at J, with 16 bases between the two ends. This CDR3 comprises 15 residues. The CDR3 region is CASSISRDKDYGYTF. The CDR3 DNA follows: TGTGCCAGCAGTATCTCCCGGGACAAGGACTATGGCTACACCTTC.

The chain is built from TRBV7-8 and TRBJ1-4; 7 nucleotides line up with TRBD1. The V and J ends lost 4 bases and 14 bases, in that order; junction bases with no gene match: 10. Per germline, CDR1 SGHVS and CDR2 FQNEAQ. The CDR3 has 13 residues. CDR3 amino acids: CASSSIQGRWLFF. CDR3 sequence (DNA): TGTGCCAGCAGCTCCATACAGGGGAGGTGGCTGTTTTTT.

This chain joins TRBV27 and TRBJ2-5; TRBD2 matches at 9 bases. V dropped 2 bases and J dropped 0; count of bases not matched to a gene: 4. The CDR3 consists of 16 residues. Germline CDR1 MNHEY, CDR2 SMNVEV (reference sequence). CDR3 DNA sequence: TGTGCCAGCAGTTTAGGGGCGGGGGGGTACCAAGAGACCCAGTACTTC. As protein: CASSLGAGGYQETQYF.

This clone has a handful of counts. This chain uses TRBV24-1 with TRBJ2-7; TRBD1 agrees at 10 bases. CDR3 size: 14 residues. Looked up from germline, CDR1 is KGHDR and CDR2 is SFDVKD. Trimming at V came to 7 bases and at J to 2 bases, leaving 4 bases not matched to a gene. The CDR3 nucleotides are TGTGCCACCAGCGGGACAGGGGTTACCTACGAGCAGTACTTC. Translation: CATSGTGVTYEQYF.

The V gene is TRBV10-3, the J gene TRBJ1-1; 10 bases map to TRBD1. Trimming removed 6 bases from V and 5 bases from J; junction bases left unmatched: 3. In germline, CDR1 is ENHRY, CDR2 SYGVKD. The CDR3 contains 13 residues. CDR3 protein: CAIRDRGGTEAFF. The CDR3 DNA is TGTGCCATCAGGGACAGGGGGGGGACTGAAGCTTTCTTT.

This clone was counted between two and nine times. The chain has TRBV19 and TRBJ1-2, with TRBD1 identical over 12 bases. V shed 5 bases, J shed 4 bases, and the junction held 8 bases outside the gene matches. Germline V gene data show CDR1 as LNHDA and CDR2 as SQIVND (reference sequence). The CDR3 runs to 16 residues. DNA of the CDR3: TGTGCCAGTAGTCGGGACAGGGGGCCTGGAGGCTATGGCTACACCTTC. The encoded protein is CASSRDRGPGGYGYTF.

This clone has just a few counts. The gene calls are TRBV7-3 and TRBJ1-1, with 8 bases matching TRBD1. Trimming at V came to 8 bases and at J to 0 bases, leaving 14 bases not matched to a gene. CDR1 SGHTA and CDR2 FQGTGA come from the germline V gene. The CDR3 sequence is 17 residues long. CDR3 amino acids: CASSQGALERVNTEAFF. The CDR3 nucleotides read TGTGCCAGCTCCCAGGGGGCCCTGGAGAGGGTGAACACTGAAGCTTTCTTT. The full variable domain, rest sourced from reference TRBV7-3 and TRBJ1-1, is GAGVSQTPSNKVTEKGKYVELRCDPISGHTALYWYRQSLGQGPEFLIYFQGTGAADDSGLPNDRFFAVRPEGSVSTLKIQRTERGDSAVYLCASSQGALERVNTEAFFGQGTRLTVV.

The V gene is TRBV7-2, the J gene TRBJ1-1; D is perhaps TRBD1 (5 bases). The V gene's germline CDR1 is SGHTA and CDR2 FQGNSA. Trimming took 5 bases from V and 4 from J, leaving 17 bases between them. The CDR3 length is 15 residues. The CDR3 coding sequence is TGTGCCAGCAGCCCTGACTCGGGTAGGGGCACTGAAGCTTTCTTT. Translated: CASSPDSGRGTEAFF.

There are a few counts of this clone. This sequence joins TRBV5-6 and TRBJ1-2; D is perhaps TRBD1 (6 bases). CDR1 SGHDT and CDR2 YYEEEE come from the germline V gene. With 4 bases removed from V and 0 bases from J, the gap between germline ends came to 10 bases. The CDR3 spans 14 residues. CDR3 nucleotide sequence: TGTGCCAGCAGCCACGACAGGACTAACTATGGCTACACCTTC. Residues: CASSHDRTNYGYTF.

The chain carries TRBV19 and TRBJ1-1; possible D gene TRBD1, 5 bases. This CDR3 has 14 amino acids. The V and J ends lost 7 bases and 4 bases respectively, with 16 bases between them. CDR1 is LNHDA and CDR2 is SQIVND in the germline V gene (reference sequence). The CDR3 sequence: CASKVFLDSTEAFF. CDR3 sequence (DNA): TGTGCCAGTAAGGTTTTTTTAGACAGCACTGAAGCTTTCTTT. The variable domain in full, with the rest retrieved from reference TRBV19 and TRBJ1-1, is DGGITQSPKYLFRKEGQNVTLSCEQNLNHDAMYWYRQDPGQGLRLIYYSQIVNDFQKGDIAEGYSVSREKKESFPLTVTSAQKNPTAFYLCASKVFLDSTEAFFGQGTRLTVV.

The V call is TRBV18, the J call TRBJ2-4; 8 positions match TRBD1. Germline CDR1 KGHSH, CDR2 LQKENI. There are 19 residues in the CDR3. Germline trimming cut 2 bases from V and 1 base from J; bases unmatched to any gene: 13. CDR3 DNA sequence: TGTGCCAGCTCACCAGACCAGCAGGGGGCGACAGATGCCAAAAACATTCAGTACTTC. Protein product: CASSPDQQGATDAKNIQYF.

This chain connects TRBV5-1 to TRBJ1-2; tentative D call: TRBD1 (5 bases). Trimming cost V 1 base and J 7 bases, with 14 bases left between them. There are 14 residues in the CDR3. The germline CDR1 and CDR2 sequences are SGHRS and YFSETQ. The CDR3 region is CASSLTQGSGGYTF. DNA of the CDR3: TGCGCCAGCAGCTTGACCCAGGGATCGGGTGGCTACACCTTC.

The V call is TRBV7-2, the J call TRBJ1-3, with D perhaps TRBD1 (6 bases). Germline CDR1 and CDR2: SGHTA and FQGNSA. V dropped 8 bases and J dropped 1 base, with 21 bases sitting between them. The CDR3 extends over 17 amino acids. This CDR3 reads CASGGGAISPSGNTIYF. The CDR3 nucleotides are TGTGCCAGCGGGGGGGGCGCGATTTCCCCATCTGGAAACACCATATATTTT.

This chain joins TRBV19 and TRBJ1-3; perhaps TRBD1 as D (5 bases). Trimming shortened V by 9 bases and J by 3 bases, and 15 bases separated the two germline ends. This CDR3 is built from 14 residues. Germline V gene lookup returns CDR1 LNHDA and CDR2 SQIVND (reference sequence). Here the CDR3 DNA reads TGTGCCAGCACCCCCGGGGGGTATGGAAACACCATATATTTT. Protein product: CASTPGGYGNTIYF.

This chain uses TRBV5-1 with TRBJ1-6; 10 bases align to TRBD1. The ends lost 1 base at V and 7 bases at J; junction bases unmatched: 2. From germline, CDR1 is SGHRS and CDR2 YFSETQ. The CDR3 has 15 amino acids. The CDR3 bases are TGCGCCAGCAGCTTGAGGACAGGGGGAAATTCACCCCTCCACTTT. Translation: CASSLRTGGNSPLHF.

The chain joins TRBV11-3 to TRBJ1-5; 7 bases map to TRBD1. Germline-derived CDR1 and CDR2 are SGHNT and YENEEA. Germline trimming cut 4 bases from V and 4 bases from J; bases unmatched to any gene: 13. This CDR3 contains 17 residues. The CDR3 protein is CASSSYEPEQGNQPQHF. CDR3 nucleotide sequence: TGTGCCAGCAGCTCCTATGAGCCGGAACAGGGGAATCAGCCCCAGCATTTT.

This clone was seen a single time. The V gene is TRBV11-2, the J gene TRBJ1-4; no firm D call. In germline, CDR1 is SGHAT, CDR2 FQNNGV. V dropped 5 bases and J dropped 0 bases, with 7 bases sitting between them. The CDR3 runs to 14 residues. CDR3: CASSPPATNEKLFF. CDR3 nucleotide sequence: TGTGCCAGCAGCCCTCCGGCAACTAATGAAAAACTGTTTTTT.

This rearrangement joins TRBV9 to TRBJ1-3; 8 bases are a match to TRBD1. CDR1 is SGDLS, CDR2 YYNGEE, per germline. The CDR3 consists of 14 residues. Trimming at V came to 7 bases and at J to 5 bases, leaving 8 bases not matched to a gene. The CDR3 is CASSLTGERNTIYF. The CDR3 DNA sequence: TGTGCCAGCTCCCTGACAGGGGAGAGAAACACCATATATTTT.

The chain carries TRBV7-8 and TRBJ1-4; perhaps TRBD1 as D (5 bases). The CDR3 has 14 residues. V lost 5 bases and J lost 6, with 13 bases in between. CDR1 is SGHVS and CDR2 is FQNEAQ in the germline V gene. The CDR3 spells CASSNPRADEKLFF. CDR3 bases: TGTGCCAGCAGCAACCCCAGGGCAGATGAAAAACTGTTTTTT. The full variable domain, completed using reference TRBV7-8 and TRBJ1-4, is GAGVSQSPRYKVAKRGQDVALRCDPISGHVSLFWYQQALGQGPEFLTYFQNEAQLDKSGLPSDRFFAERPEGSVSTLKIQRTQQEDSAVYLCASSNPRADEKLFFGSGTQLSVL.

V and J are TRBV24-1 and TRBJ1-3, with D perhaps TRBD1 (5 bases). The CDR3 extends over 15 amino acids. In germline, CDR1 is KGHDR, CDR2 SFDVKD. The V and J ends lost 5 bases and 1 base respectively, with 11 bases between them. CDR3 sequence: CATSGDGGSGNTIYF. CDR3 nucleotide sequence: TGTGCCACCAGTGGAGACGGGGGATCTGGAAACACCATATATTTT.

The chain couples TRBV19 to TRBJ2-1, with TRBD2 identical over 9 bases. The CDR3 is made up of 16 amino acids. Germline CDR1 LNHDA, CDR2 SQIVND (reference sequence). J gave up 5 bases and V 5 bases, and 10 bases lay outside the gene matches. The CDR3 loop reads CASSVVLAGLDNEQFF. The CDR3 DNA is TGTGCCAGTAGTGTCGTTCTAGCGGGGCTAGACAATGAGCAGTTCTTC.

This clone has only one observation. This chain joins TRBV9 and TRBJ1-3; D is unclear. CDR1 is SGDLS and CDR2 is YYNGEE in the germline V gene. The CDR3 runs to 14 residues. V lost 4 bases, J lost 3 bases, and 11 bases lay in between. The CDR3 sequence: CASSPVSVGNTIYF. The CDR3 nucleotides are TGTGCCAGCAGCCCGGTCTCGGTTGGAAACACCATATATTTT.

The chain carries TRBV7-9 and TRBJ2-5, with TRBD1 as a possible D gene (5 bases). The CDR3 runs 16 residues. Germline-derived CDR1 and CDR2 are SEHNR and FQNEAQ (reference sequence). Trimming stripped 5 bases from V and 5 bases from J, with 21 bases between. The CDR3 here is CASSPTVLKPQETQYF. Written as DNA, the CDR3 is TGTGCCAGCAGCCCGACAGTCCTCAAGCCCCAGGAGACCCAGTACTTC.

This chain connects TRBV11-2 to TRBJ1-3; no firm D call. CDR3 length: 15 residues. With 0 bases removed from V and 2 bases from J, the gap between germline ends came to 8 bases. Per germline, CDR1 SGHAT and CDR2 FQNNGV. The CDR3 DNA follows: TGTGCCAGCAGCTTAGATGAGGCGACTGGAAACACCATATATTTT. It yields the protein CASSLDEATGNTIYF. Based on the CDR3 plus reference TRBV11-2 and TRBJ1-3, the full variable domain is EAGVAQSPRYKIIEKRQSVAFWCNPISGHATLYWYQQILGQGPKLLIQFQNNGVVDDSQLPKDRFSAERLKGVDSTLKIQPAKLEDSAVYLCASSLDEATGNTIYFGEGSWLTVV.

This clone has just one count. This same CDR3 is encoded by further DNA sequences in the sample. V usage is TRBV18 and J usage is TRBJ1-2; D uncertain. The germline gives CDR1 KGHSH, CDR2 LQKENI. Between the trimmed V and J ends, which lost 3 bases and 5 bases, there was a span of 7 bases. This CDR3 has 12 amino acids. The CDR3 protein is CASSPRGYGYTF. The CDR3 DNA reads TGTGCCAGCTCACCCCGCGGTTATGGCTACACCTTC.

This sequence joins TRBV11-2 and TRBJ1-4; D not certain. V gave up 3 bases and J gave up 3 bases, with 8 bases separating them. CDR3 length: 14 amino acids. The germline V gene encodes CDR1 SGHAT and CDR2 FQNNGV. The CDR3 coding sequence is TGTGCCAGCAGCTTTGGCGGGCCTAATGAAAAACTGTTTTTT. Its protein is CASSFGGPNEKLFF.